This T cell receptor (beta chain) was recorded in a study of cytomegalovirus exposure and HLA in healthy donors. Study conclusions and caveats: A prior analysis recorded that most TCR beta V segments were productive about 87% or about 30% of the time. On later analysis, the bulk of CMV-associated TCR beta chains appeared to be HLA-restricted.

The V gene end was trimmed by 11 bases and the J gene end by 5 bases; junction bases not matched to a gene: 10. CDR3 length: 14 residues. The germline gives CDR1 MNHNY, CDR2 SVGAGI (reference sequence). The PCR employed 60 Vbeta primers together with 13 Jbeta primers. The data were produced by immunoSEQ multiplex PCR, yet TCRdb's version contains in-frame clones alone and is incomplete. The sample shows roughly 80,000 clones, 63% of them seen only once. As to this clone: What it binds is not known.

Specimen: PBMCs. The chain couples TRBV6-6 to TRBJ2-5; 11 nucleotides align to TRBD1. The receptor was isolated from a man younger than 45 in good health and CMV-seropositive. CDR3 sequence: CAAMPGQGGETQYF. CDR3 in DNA: TGTGCCGCAATGCCGGGACAGGGGGGCGAGACCCAGTACTTC.